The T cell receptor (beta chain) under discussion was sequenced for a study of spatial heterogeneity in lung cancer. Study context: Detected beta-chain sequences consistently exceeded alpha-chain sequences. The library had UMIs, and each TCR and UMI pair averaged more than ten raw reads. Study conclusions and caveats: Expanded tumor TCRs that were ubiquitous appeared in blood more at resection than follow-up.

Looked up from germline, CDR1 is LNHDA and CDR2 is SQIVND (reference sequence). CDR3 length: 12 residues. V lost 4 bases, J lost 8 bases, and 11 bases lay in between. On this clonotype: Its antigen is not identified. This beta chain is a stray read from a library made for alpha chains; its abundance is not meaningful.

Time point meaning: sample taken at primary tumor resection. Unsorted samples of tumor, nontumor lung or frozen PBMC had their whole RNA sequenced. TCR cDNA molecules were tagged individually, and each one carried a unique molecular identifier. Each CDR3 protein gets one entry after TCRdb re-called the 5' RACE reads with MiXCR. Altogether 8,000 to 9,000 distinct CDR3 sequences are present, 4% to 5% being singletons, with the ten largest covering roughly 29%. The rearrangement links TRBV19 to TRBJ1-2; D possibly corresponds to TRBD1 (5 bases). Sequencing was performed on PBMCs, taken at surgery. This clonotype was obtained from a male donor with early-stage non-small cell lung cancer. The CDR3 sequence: CASSTGLDGYTF. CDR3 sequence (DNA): TGTGCCAGTAGTACAGGGCTTGACGGCTACACCTTC.